A selection of T cell receptor beta chains follows, all from one sample in a study. Using its own MiXCR run on the RT-PCR reads, TCRdb lists one record per CDR3 protein. The sample lists 550,000 to 750,000 distinct CDR3 sequences; 13% to 15% were seen once. Material for sequencing was memory CD4+ T cells from blood. Every receptor here comes from a female donor in good health, serving as a healthy control. Each CDR3 is given with its conserved first and last residue. The order of the fields is J gene, clone size, V gene, D gene, CDR3 protein, CDR3 DNA. A D gene is named only where the DNA matches it firmly. Expanded clones are given a class, and other clones once, few, many or no size at all.

>TRBJ1-5|many|TRBV20-1|NA
CSASGQSRSNQPQHF
TGCAGTGCTAGTGGGCAATCCCGTAGCAATCAGCCCCAGCATTTT
>TRBJ2-1|NA|TRBV4-3|TRBD1
CASSQGQGPNNEQFF
TGCGCCAGCAGCCAAGGACAGGGTCCTAACAATGAGCAGTTCTTC
>TRBJ2-2|few|TRBV7-3|NA
CAIQNNTGELFF
TGTGCCATCCAGAATAACACCGGGGAGCTGTTTTTT
>TRBJ2-3|few|TRBV7-2|NA
CASRDLRGRPPYF
TGTGCCAGCAGGGATTTACGGGGGAGGCCGCCATATTTT
>TRBJ2-7|few|TRBV6-1|NA
CASSERLERFYEQYF
TGTGCCAGCAGTGAACGCTTGGAGAGGTTCTACGAGCAGTACTTC
>TRBJ1-3|NA|TRBV24-1|NA
CATSDFGNTIYF
TGTGCCACCAGTGATTTTGGAAACACCATATATTTT
>TRBJ1-2|many|TRBV6-6|NA
CASSYSERVGGYTF
TGTGCCAGCAGTTACTCGGAAAGGGTAGGCGGCTACACCTTC
>TRBJ1-3|many|TRBV3-1|NA
CASSQGSGNTIYF
TGTGCCAGCAGCCAGGGGTCGGGAAACACCATATATTTT
>TRBJ1-2|many|TRBV27|NA
CASADEDYGYTF
TGTGCCAGCGCTGATGAGGACTATGGCTACACCTTC
>TRBJ2-7|few|TRBV7-7|NA
CASSSIRDTSYEQYF
TGTGCCAGCAGCTCTATCCGGGACACCTCCTACGAGCAGTACTTC
>TRBJ2-1|many|TRBV6-5|TRBD2
CASKRGLADNEQFF
TGTGCCAGCAAACGAGGACTAGCAGACAATGAGCAGTTCTTC
>TRBJ1-5|few|TRBV6-2/TRBV6-3|NA
CASSYGGKVNQPQHF
TGTGCCAGCAGTTACGGGGGGAAAGTCAATCAGCCACAGCATTTT
>TRBJ2-7|few|TRBV10-3|NA
CAISEPGPGTYEQYF
TGTGCCATCAGTGAACCGGGACCGGGAACCTACGAGCAGTACTTC
>TRBJ2-3|many|TRBV4-3|NA
CASSQDKADTQYF
TGCGCCAGCAGCCAAGATAAAGCCGATACGCAGTATTTT
>TRBJ1-1|few|TRBV5-5|NA
CASSFALGSEAFF
TGTGCCAGCAGCTTCGCCCTTGGTTCTGAAGCTTTCTTT